The rows below give T cell receptor beta chains drawn from one sample of a study of blood T cell repertoires in COVID-19. The data were produced by immunoSEQ multiplex PCR, yet TCRdb's version contains in-frame clones alone and is incomplete. Among 150,000 to 200,000 clones listed, approximately 84% were seen once. What was sequenced was peripheral blood. Receptors were obtained from a woman older than 75 with COVID-19, enrolled during active disease. Both conserved end residues are part of each CDR3. The order of the fields is J gene, V gene, clone size, CDR3 protein. A clone size is listed for some rows: how often the clone was seen (once, few, many), or a class if it is expanded.

J gene: TRBJ1-2
V gene: TRBV2
clone size: NA
CDR3 protein: CASSDINYGYTF

J gene: TRBJ1-5
V gene: TRBV5-8
clone size: NA
CDR3 protein: CASSLNWGGLEPQHF

J gene: TRBJ2-3
V gene: TRBV29-1
clone size: NA
CDR3 protein: CSVERGQGAGDTQYF

J gene: TRBJ2-2
V gene: TRBV18
clone size: NA
CDR3 protein: CASSPSGVNTGELFF

J gene: TRBJ1-2
V gene: TRBV23-1
clone size: NA
CDR3 protein: CASSQGDRDRGLDGYTF

J gene: TRBJ2-1
V gene: TRBV27
clone size: NA
CDR3 protein: CASSVGRELYNEQFF

J gene: TRBJ1-5
V gene: TRBV28
clone size: NA
CDR3 protein: CASSLLRQVIAQPQHF

J gene: TRBJ2-3
V gene: TRBV7-3
clone size: NA
CDR3 protein: CASSPGQGVRGTDTQYF

J gene: TRBJ2-7
V gene: TRBV12-3/TRBV12-4
clone size: once
CDR3 protein: CASGGDSYEQYF

J gene: TRBJ2-7
V gene: TRBV9
clone size: NA
CDR3 protein: CASSVGHSYEQYF

J gene: TRBJ1-2
V gene: TRBV3-1/TRBV3-2
clone size: NA
CDR3 protein: CASSQRRQRLRRNYGYTF

J gene: TRBJ1-6
V gene: TRBV7-9
clone size: NA
CDR3 protein: CASRGFRDRSSSYNSPLHF

J gene: TRBJ2-6
V gene: TRBV27
clone size: NA
CDR3 protein: CASSLYGSGSGANVLTF

J gene: TRBJ2-1
V gene: TRBV5-1
clone size: NA
CDR3 protein: CASSPQGVANEQFF

J gene: TRBJ1-4
V gene: TRBV10-3
clone size: NA
CDR3 protein: CAISENPAGGSEKLFF

J gene: TRBJ2-7
V gene: TRBV5-1
clone size: few
CDR3 protein: CASSLQGLDYEQYF

J gene: TRBJ2-3
V gene: TRBV28
clone size: NA
CDR3 protein: CASSLLQPTTQYF

J gene: TRBJ2-3
V gene: TRBV19
clone size: NA
CDR3 protein: CASGRGNTDTQYF

J gene: TRBJ1-5
V gene: TRBV2
clone size: once
CDR3 protein: CASSEDRGRQPQHF

J gene: TRBJ2-7
V gene: TRBV3-1/TRBV3-2
clone size: NA
CDR3 protein: CASSQVAGVDDEQYF

J gene: TRBJ1-1
V gene: TRBV19
clone size: NA
CDR3 protein: CASSTSHGQVNTEAFF

J gene: TRBJ1-1
V gene: TRBV19
clone size: NA
CDR3 protein: CASSFRDRSNTEAFF

J gene: TRBJ2-7
V gene: TRBV29-1
clone size: NA
CDR3 protein: CSVDAAGSYEQYF